These 26 T cell receptor beta chains were all obtained from the same sample, sequenced in a study of blood T cell repertoires in COVID-19. Using immunoSEQ multiplex PCR, the repertoire was profiled, and TCRdb retains in-frame clones only, with some absent. Among 90,000 or so clones listed, around 90% were seen once. The sample was peripheral blood. The receptors stem from a man aged 55-75 years with COVID-19, enrolled during active disease.

The chain employs TRBV7-2 and TRBJ1-5; D possibly corresponds to TRBD1 (6 bases). Germline lookup yields CDR1 SGHTA and CDR2 FQGNSA. The CDR3 has 15 amino acids. The V gene lost 1 base and the J gene lost 7 bases, with 14 bases spanning the gap. The DNA of the CDR3 is TGTGCCAGCAGCTTAGAGGACAGTCTGGGGCAGCCCCAGCATTTT. This codes for CASSLEDSLGQPQHF.

The chain uses TRBV5-1 and TRBJ1-1; D uncertain. Trimming took 0 bases from V and 0 from J, leaving 9 bases between them. Germline CDR1 and CDR2: SGHRS and YFSETQ. The CDR3 spans 15 residues. Here the CDR3 reads CASSLDREMNTEAFF. The CDR3 DNA is TGCGCCAGCAGCTTGGATCGGGAGATGAACACTGAAGCTTTCTTT.

This chain uses TRBV19 with TRBJ2-3, with 13 bases that match TRBD2. This CDR3 has 16 amino acids. Germline loops: CDR1 LNHDA, CDR2 SQIVND (reference sequence). Trimming removed 2 bases from V and 9 bases from J; junction bases left unmatched: 8. The DNA of the CDR3 is TGTGCCAGTAGTATAACTAGCGGGAGGGCCGAGGGCACGCAGTATTTT. Translated, it gives CASSITSGRAEGTQYF.

This sequence joins TRBV2 and TRBJ2-5; possibly TRBD2 for D (5 bases). The CDR3 is 13 amino acids. Trimming took off 7 bases at V and 5 bases at J, with 14 bases between the two ends. CDR1 and CDR2 (germline): SNHLY, FYNNEI. This CDR3 reads CASTPLRGETQYF. The CDR3 region has the DNA TGTGCCAGCACACCCCTGAGAGGGGAGACCCAGTACTTC.

The table lists this clone with a few counts. J is TRBJ1-2 and V is TRBV13; 7 bases fit TRBD1. The length of the CDR3 is 15 residues. Unmatched junction bases numbered 10, after V lost 1 base and J lost 8 bases. Germline values: CDR1 PRHDT, CDR2 FYEKMQ (reference sequence). CDR3 DNA sequence: TGTGCCAGCAGCTTAGCCGGGACAGCCTTCCGAGGCTACACCTTC. Protein: CASSLAGTAFRGYTF.

The gene calls are TRBV5-1 and TRBJ1-5; D may be TRBD1 (5 bases). Looked up from germline, CDR1 is SGHRS and CDR2 is YFSETQ. With 3 bases removed from V and 4 bases from J, the gap between germline ends came to 8 bases. This CDR3 is built from 13 residues. Written as DNA, the CDR3 is TGCGCCAGCAGCTCCGACAGAAATCAGCCCCAGCATTTT. Amino acids: CASSSDRNQPQHF.

The chain couples TRBV29-1 to TRBJ2-1; 7 bases agree with TRBD1. Germline V gives CDR1 SQVTM, CDR2 ANQGSEA. J gave up 1 base and V 5 bases, and 8 bases lay outside the gene matches. The length of the CDR3 is 15 residues. DNA for the CDR3: TGCAGCGTTAAACGGGACAGAGAGTCCTACAATGAGCAGTTCTTC. Translated: CSVKRDRESYNEQFF.

Here the CDR3 DNA reads TGTGCCACCAGTGGAGGGACATCGGAGGAGCAGTACTTC. Amino acids: CATSGGTSEEQYF. The rearrangement uses TRBV24-1 and TRBJ2-7; weak D call: TRBD1 (6 bases). V lost 5 bases and J 7 bases, leaving 14 bases between the germline ends. The V gene's germline CDR1 is KGHDR and CDR2 SFDVKD. The CDR3 loop spans 13 amino acids.

The chain recombines TRBV30 with TRBJ1-4; TRBD1 matches at 7 bases. With 0 bases clipped from V and 3 bases from J, the junction kept 7 bases outside the gene matches. This CDR3 comprises 16 residues. Germline lookup yields CDR1 GTSNPN and CDR2 SVGIG (reference sequence). CDR3: CAWSVPTGASNEKLFF. As DNA, the CDR3 is TGTGCCTGGAGTGTACCCACAGGGGCTTCTAATGAAAAACTGTTTTTT.

In the case of this clone: A junction end diverges from the germline sequence, so it may reflect a read error. J is TRBJ1-1 and V is TRBV5-1, with a possible D match to TRBD1 (6 bases). The CDR3 is 14 residues long. CDR1 SGHRS and CDR2 YFSETQ come from the germline V gene. CDR3 DNA: TGCGCCAGCGGCCCGGGGGGGGCGCTTTCTGAGGCTTTCTTT. It translates to CASGPGGALSEAFF.

The chain carries TRBV6-6 and TRBJ1-1; D gene ambiguous. Trimming pared 10 bases from V and 2 bases from J, leaving 11 bases between. The germline V gene encodes CDR1 MNHNY and CDR2 SVGAGI (reference sequence). The CDR3 totals 12 residues. This chain's CDR3 is CAIRGFNTEAFF. Here the CDR3 DNA reads TGTGCCATAAGAGGGTTTAACACTGAAGCTTTCTTT.

This chain uses TRBV11-3 with TRBJ1-2; D is unresolved. Per the germline V gene, CDR1 is SGHNT and CDR2 is YENEEA. The CDR3 has 14 residues. V was cut by 1 base and J by 8 bases, with 14 bases left in between. The CDR3 sequence is CASSLGLDLSGYTF. CDR3 nucleotide sequence: TGTGCCAGCAGCTTAGGTTTGGACTTGAGCGGCTACACCTTC. Drawing the rest from reference TRBV11-3 and TRBJ1-2, the complete variable domain is EAGVVQSPRYKIIEKKQPVAFWCNPISGHNTLYWYLQNLGQGPELLIRYENEEAVDDSQLPKDRFSAERLKGVDSTLKIQPAELGDSAVYLCASSLGLDLSGYTFGSGTRLTVV.

The chain combines TRBV6-5 with TRBJ2-1; tentatively, D is TRBD2 (5 bases). The CDR3 has 14 residues. The germline V gene encodes CDR1 MNHEY and CDR2 SVGAGI. The V and J ends lost 7 bases and 3 bases respectively, with 13 bases between them. The chain's CDR3 is CASNKYRDYNEQFF. CDR3 sequence (DNA): TGTGCCAGCAACAAATACCGGGACTACAATGAGCAGTTCTTC.

The chain links TRBV9 to TRBJ1-6; 10 nucleotides align to TRBD1. The CDR3 spans 15 residues. V lost 3 bases and J lost 10; bases outside the gene matches: 7. CDR1 is SGDLS, CDR2 YYNGEE, per germline. CDR3 loop: CASSDTRQGASPLHF. The CDR3 coding sequence is TGTGCCAGCAGCGATACCCGACAGGGGGCATCACCCCTCCACTTT.

The V gene is TRBV6-2 or TRBV6-3, the J gene TRBJ2-5, with TRBD2 identical over 8 bases. J was trimmed by 4 bases and V by 2 bases; bases with no gene match: 9. The CDR3 consists of 16 residues. CDR1 and CDR2 (germline): MNHEY, SVGEGT. The CDR3 spells CASSYAQRELRETQYF. The CDR3 DNA sequence: TGTGCCAGCAGTTACGCCCAGCGGGAGTTGAGAGAGACCCAGTACTTC.

The chain employs TRBV11-2 and TRBJ2-2; 8 bases are shared with TRBD1. The CDR3 consists of 15 residues. In germline, CDR1 is SGHAT, CDR2 FQNNGV. Trimming took 4 bases from V and 6 from J; bases not matched to a gene: 7. CDR3: CASSYWDRSPGELFF. The DNA for the CDR3 is TGTGCCAGCAGCTACTGGGACAGGAGCCCCGGGGAGCTGTTTTTT.

This clone was found once. The V gene is TRBV11-2, the J gene TRBJ1-2; 7 nucleotides line up with TRBD1. Germline CDR1 reads SGHAT; CDR2 reads FQNNGV. V gave up 5 bases and J gave up 3 bases; unmatched junction bases: 15. The CDR3 runs 17 residues. Written as DNA, the CDR3 is TGTGCCAGCAGCCCGTTCGCGGACAGGAGAAAACACTATGGCTACACCTTC. Its protein is CASSPFADRRKHYGYTF.

In nucleotides, the CDR3 is TGCGCCAGCAGCTTGGCGCTAGCGCAAGTCACAGATACGCAGTATTTT. This gives the protein CASSLALAQVTDTQYF. The gene calls are TRBV5-1 and TRBJ2-3; possible D gene TRBD2, 6 bases. Deletions cut 0 bases from V and 2 bases from J, with 13 bases between. The germline V gene has CDR1 SGHRS and CDR2 YFSETQ. The CDR3 has 16 amino acids.

The chain couples TRBV28 to TRBJ1-2; D ambiguous. V was clipped by 5 bases and J by 8 bases, with 9 bases between them. Germline CDR1 and CDR2: MDHEN and SYDVKM. This CDR3 region has 11 residues. The CDR3 DNA reads TGTGCCAGCAGTCCGTCCAGGGGCTACACCTTC. It codes for CASSPSRGYTF.

The chain employs TRBV6-5 and TRBJ1-2; the D gene is possibly TRBD1 (6 bases). This CDR3 has 15 residues. Germline values: CDR1 MNHEY, CDR2 SVGAGI. Deletions cut 7 bases from V and 4 bases from J, with 19 bases between. The CDR3 here is CASKVSDRNIYGYTF. The CDR3 bases are TGTGCCAGCAAAGTATCGGACAGAAATATCTATGGCTACACCTTC.

The chain uses TRBV6-6 and TRBJ1-5, with D possibly TRBD1 on 6 matching bases. Trimming removed 2 bases from V and 7 bases from J, with 12 bases in between. This CDR3 comprises 14 residues. CDR1 and CDR2 from the germline V gene are MNHNY and SVGAGI (reference sequence). The CDR3 DNA sequence: TGTGCCAGCAGTTACGCGGGGGGCCGGCAGCCCCAGCATTTT. Translation: CASSYAGGRQPQHF.

V is TRBV30 and J is TRBJ2-5, with 7 nucleotides matching TRBD2. This CDR3 is built from 19 residues. The V segment lost 2 bases and the J segment 2 bases; nucleotides outside the gene matches: 20. Germline V gene data show CDR1 as GTSNPN and CDR2 as SVGIG (reference sequence). The CDR3 loop is CAWSRKSALGLAEQETQYF. CDR3 in DNA: TGTGCCTGGAGTCGGAAATCAGCCCTAGGTCTAGCGGAGCAAGAGACCCAGTACTTC.

The rearrangement links TRBV7-5 to TRBJ2-3; whether TRBD2, the table's D call, matches the DNA was not checked. TRBV7-5 is recorded as a pseudogene. The CDR3 totals 17 residues. CDR3 protein: CARSSPPEAASTDTQYF. The CDR3 region has the DNA TGTGCCAGAAGCTCACCCCCGGAAGCGGCTAGCACAGATACGCAGTATTTT.

J is TRBJ2-6 and V is TRBV27, with D possibly being TRBD1 (6 bases). The germline V and J ends were trimmed by 5 bases and 2 bases, with 13 bases remaining between them. The CDR3 is 16 amino acids. Germline assignment: CDR1 MNHEY and CDR2 SMNVEV (reference sequence). The CDR3 DNA reads as TGTGCCAGCAGTCCACTCCGGGACACTGGGGCCAACGTCCTGACTTTC. Protein: CASSPLRDTGANVLTF.

This chain links TRBV29-1 with TRBJ2-2; D is unclear. V dropped 7 bases and J dropped 7 bases, with 13 bases sitting between them. This CDR3 has 12 amino acids. CDR1 and CDR2 from the germline V gene are SQVTM and ANQGSEA. Written as DNA, the CDR3 is TGCAGCGCCAAACCCCTCTACGGGGAGCTGTTTTTT. This translates into CSAKPLYGELFF.

There are a few counts of this clone. V and J are TRBV5-4 and TRBJ1-6; 7 bases line up with TRBD1. CDR1 and CDR2 from the germline V gene are SGHNT and YYREEE (reference sequence). The CDR3 runs to 14 residues. After removal of 4 bases from V and 8 bases from J, the junction contained 6 bases not matched to a gene. CDR3 coding DNA: TGTGCCAGCAGCGTCCAGGGGGTTTATTCACCCCTCCACTTT. Its translation: CASSVQGVYSPLHF.